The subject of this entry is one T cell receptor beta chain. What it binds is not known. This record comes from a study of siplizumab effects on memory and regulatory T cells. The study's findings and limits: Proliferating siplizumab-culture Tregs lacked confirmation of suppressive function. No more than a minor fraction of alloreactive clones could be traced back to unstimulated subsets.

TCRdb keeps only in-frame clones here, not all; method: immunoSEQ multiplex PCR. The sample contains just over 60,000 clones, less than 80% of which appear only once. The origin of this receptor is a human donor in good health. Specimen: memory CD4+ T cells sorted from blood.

DNA for the CDR3: TGTGCCAGCAGCTGGGGGGGACAGGTGAACACTGAAGCTTTCTTT. It translates to CASSWGGQVNTEAFF. The rearrangement links TRBV5-5 to TRBJ1-1; TRBD1 agrees at 8 bases. CDR3 length: 15 residues. After removal of 3 bases from V and 0 bases from J, the junction contained 4 bases not matched to a gene. Germline V gene lookup returns CDR1 SGHKS and CDR2 YYEKEE (reference sequence).